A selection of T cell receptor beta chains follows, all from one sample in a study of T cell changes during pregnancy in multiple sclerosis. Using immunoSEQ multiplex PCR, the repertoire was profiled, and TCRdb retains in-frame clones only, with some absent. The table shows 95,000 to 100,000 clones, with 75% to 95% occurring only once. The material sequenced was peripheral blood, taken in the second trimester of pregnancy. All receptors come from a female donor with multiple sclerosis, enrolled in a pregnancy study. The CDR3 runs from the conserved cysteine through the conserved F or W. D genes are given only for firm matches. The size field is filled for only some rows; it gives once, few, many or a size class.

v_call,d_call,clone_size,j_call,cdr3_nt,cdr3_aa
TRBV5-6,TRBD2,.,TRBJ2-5,TGTGCCAGCGGGACTAGCGGGATTGGACGGGAGACCCAGTACTTC,CASGTSGIGRETQYF
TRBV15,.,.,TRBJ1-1,TGTGCCACCAGCACCTTGGACACCCGTAACACTGAAGCTTTCTTT,CATSTLDTRNTEAFF
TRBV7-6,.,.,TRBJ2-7,TGTGCCAGCAGCTCACAGGGATCCGAGCAGTACTTC,CASSSQGSEQYF
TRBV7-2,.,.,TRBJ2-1,TGTGCCAGCAGCTCACCGGGACAACAGTCCTACAATGAGCAGTTCTTC,CASSSPGQQSYNEQFF
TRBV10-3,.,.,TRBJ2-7,TGTGCCATCAGTGGGGACCCTCTCGGGAGCTCCTACGAGCAGTACTTC,CAISGDPLGSSYEQYF
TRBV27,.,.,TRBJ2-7,TGTGCCACCCGGAGTTGGACTGCGATCTCCGAGCAGTACTTC,CATRSWTAISEQYF
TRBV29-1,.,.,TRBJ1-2,TGCAGCGTGGCCCTGGACAACAACTATGGCTACACCTTC,CSVALDNNYGYTF
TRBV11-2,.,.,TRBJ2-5,TGTGCCAGCAGCTTAGGGGCTACACCCATCCAAGAGACCCAGTACTTC,CASSLGATPIQETQYF
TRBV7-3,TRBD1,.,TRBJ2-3,TGTGCCAGCACCCCAGGGGGAGTTCAAGATACGCAGTATTTT,CASTPGGVQDTQYF
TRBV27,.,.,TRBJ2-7,TGTGCCAGCAGTTCACAAACCTACGAGCAGTACTTC,CASSSQTYEQYF
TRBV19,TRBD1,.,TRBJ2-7,TGTGCCAGTAGTATAGGGACAGGGAACTACGAGCAGTACTTC,CASSIGTGNYEQYF
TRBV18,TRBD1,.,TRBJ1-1,TGTGCCAGCTCATCGACAGGGGGCATAAACACTGAAGCTTTCTTT,CASSSTGGINTEAFF
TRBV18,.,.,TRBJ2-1,TGTGCCAGCTCGCTATCCGGGGGGCAGGGGACCTACAATGAGCAGTTCTTC,CASSLSGGQGTYNEQFF
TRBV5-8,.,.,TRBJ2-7,TGTGCCAGCAGCTTGGCCGCTTTTGGCGGGACCTCCTACGAGCAGTACTTC,CASSLAAFGGTSYEQYF
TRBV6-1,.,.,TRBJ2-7,TGTGCCAGCAGTGAAGAGAGATCGTACTACGAGCAGTACTTC,CASSEERSYYEQYF
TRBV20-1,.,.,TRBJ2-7,TGCAGTGCCCGCGGGGAATACGAGCAGTACTTC,CSARGEYEQYF
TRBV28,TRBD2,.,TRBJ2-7,TGTGCCAGCAGTGCACCGGGACTAGCGGGAGGCGGCGAGCAGTACTTC,CASSAPGLAGGGEQYF
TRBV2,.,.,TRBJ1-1,TGTGCCAGCAGGGACGCTTCAGGGTCAGGTTGGGCTTTCTTT,CASRDASGSGWAFF
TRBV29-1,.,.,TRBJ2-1,TGCAGCGTTGAGGTAAGAAGGACTCCTTCCTACAATGAGCAGTTCTTC,CSVEVRRTPSYNEQFF
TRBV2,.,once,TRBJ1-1,TGTGCCAGCAGTTGGGGGCAGTCAGGTTTCCGGAACACTGAAGCTTTCTTT,CASSWGQSGFRNTEAFF
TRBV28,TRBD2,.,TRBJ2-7,TGTGCCAGCAGTTTAGAACTAGCGGGCCGCTACGAGCAGTACTTC,CASSLELAGRYEQYF
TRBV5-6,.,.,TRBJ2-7,TGTGCCAGCAGCCCGCCCCGGGACTGGACCTACGAGCAGTACTTC,CASSPPRDWTYEQYF
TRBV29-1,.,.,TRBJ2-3,TGCAGCGTTGAAGTAACGGGAACCACAGATACGCAGTATTTT,CSVEVTGTTDTQYF
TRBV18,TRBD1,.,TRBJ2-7,TGTGCCAGCTCTCCGAACGGTGACAGGGCCTACGAGCAGTACTTC,CASSPNGDRAYEQYF
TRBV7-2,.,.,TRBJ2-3,TGTGCCAGCAGCTCCACTCTTCCAGGGGCGCAGACAGATACGCAGTATTTT,CASSSTLPGAQTDTQYF
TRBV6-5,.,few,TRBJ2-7,TGTGCCAGCAGTCCCGGTCCCTCCTACGAGCAGTACTTC,CASSPGPSYEQYF
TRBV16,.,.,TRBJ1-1,TGTGCCAGCAGCCAATTCGCTGTGTCTGCGACTGAAGCTTTCTTT,CASSQFAVSATEAFF
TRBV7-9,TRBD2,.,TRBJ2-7,TGTGCCAGCAGCTTAATCGGGCTAGCGGTTCACGACGAGCAGTACTTC,CASSLIGLAVHDEQYF
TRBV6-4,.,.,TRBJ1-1,TGTGCCAGCCGAGCAACAGGCTTTAACACTGAAGCTTTCTTT,CASRATGFNTEAFF
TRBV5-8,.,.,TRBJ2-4,TGTGCCAGCAGCTTGGCTCCGGGACTAACGGCACAGGGAGCCAAAAACATTCAGTACTTC,CASSLAPGLTAQGAKNIQYF
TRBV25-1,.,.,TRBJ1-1,TGTGCCAGCCGGGGGACCTTGGGCACTGAAGCTTTCTTT,CASRGTLGTEAFF
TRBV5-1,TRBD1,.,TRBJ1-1,TGCGCCAGCAGCTGGAAACCGGGACAGGGTCTTGCTGAAGCTTTCTTT,CASSWKPGQGLAEAFF
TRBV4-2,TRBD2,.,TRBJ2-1,TGTGCCAGCAGCCAAGCCCGAAGGACTAGCGGGATTTACAATGAGCAGTTCTTC,CASSQARRTSGIYNEQFF
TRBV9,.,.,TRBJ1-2,TGTGCCAGCAGCCTCGGGGGAGGGACGGATGGCTACACCTTC,CASSLGGGTDGYTF
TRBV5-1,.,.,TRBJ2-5,TGCGCCAGCAGCTTGGCCAGGGTAGAGACCCAGTACTTC,CASSLARVETQYF
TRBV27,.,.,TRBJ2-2,.,CASSFLAGAPGELFF
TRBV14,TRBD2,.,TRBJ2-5,TGTGCCAGCAGCCAAGGCCTGACTAGCGGGAGGGCGGAGACCCAGTACTTC,CASSQGLTSGRAETQYF
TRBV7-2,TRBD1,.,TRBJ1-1,TGTGCCAGCAGCTTAGGGGCGGGTTCGGACAGGGGGTTTCGGCCTGAAGCTTTCTTT,CASSLGAGSDRGFRPEAFF
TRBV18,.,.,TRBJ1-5,TGTGCCAGCTCACGGGACACCCGCAATCAGCCCCAGCATTTT,CASSRDTRNQPQHF
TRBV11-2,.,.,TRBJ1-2,TGTGCCAGCAGCCATAGGAGAGTTTATGGCTACACCTTC,CASSHRRVYGYTF
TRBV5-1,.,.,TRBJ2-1,TGCGCCAGCAGCGAGAGGGTGAATGAGCAGTTCTTC,CASSERVNEQFF
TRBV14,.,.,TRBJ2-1,TGTGCCAGCAGCCAAAACCCGGGGGCCTACAATGAGCAGTTCTTC,CASSQNPGAYNEQFF
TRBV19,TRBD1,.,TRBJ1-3,TGTGCCAGTACCAGGACAGGGGGCCTCGGTGACGCTGGAAACACCATATATTTT,CASTRTGGLGDAGNTIYF
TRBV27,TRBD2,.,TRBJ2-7,TGTGCCAGCAGTGCAAGCGGGAGTTGGAGCGAGCAGTACTTC,CASSASGSWSEQYF
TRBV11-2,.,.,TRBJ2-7,TGTGCCAGCAGCTTCTGGGGAGGAAGCGAGCAGTACTTC,CASSFWGGSEQYF
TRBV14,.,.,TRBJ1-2,TGTGCCAGCAGCCAAAATCCAGTCCGGGACTATGGCTACACCTTC,CASSQNPVRDYGYTF
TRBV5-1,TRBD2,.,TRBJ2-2,TGCGCCAGCACTCGGGGGGGCGAGAGCGGGGAGCTGTTTTTT,CASTRGGESGELFF
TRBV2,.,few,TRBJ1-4,TGTGCCACACGGGAGCGGGAAACTAATGAAAAACTGTTTTTT,CATRERETNEKLFF
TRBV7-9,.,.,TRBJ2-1,TGTGCCAGCAGCTTAGACTTGCTCTACAATGAGCAGTTCTTC,CASSLDLLYNEQFF
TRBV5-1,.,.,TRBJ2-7,TGCGCCAGCTCAGGGCTATCCTACGAGCAGTACTTC,CASSGLSYEQYF
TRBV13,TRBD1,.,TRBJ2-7,TGTGCCAGCAGTCTCCATCCGGGACAGGCCTACGAGCAGTACTTC,CASSLHPGQAYEQYF
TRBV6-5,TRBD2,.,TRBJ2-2,TGTGCCAGCAGTTCGGGACTAGCGGGAGTTACCGGGGAGCTGTTTTTT,CASSSGLAGVTGELFF
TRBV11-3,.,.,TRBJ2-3,TGTGCCAGCAGCTTGACAGGACCAGATACGCAGTATTTT,CASSLTGPDTQYF
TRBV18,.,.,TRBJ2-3,TGTGCCAGCTCAGCTCCCTTGCTTAGCACGCAGTATTTT,CASSAPLLSTQYF
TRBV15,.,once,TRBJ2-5,TGTGCCACCAGCAGAGTTCGGACGGGAGAACGGGAGACCCAGTACTTC,CATSRVRTGERETQYF
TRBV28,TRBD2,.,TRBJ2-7,TGTGCCAGCAGTTCCGGACTAGCGGGAGAGGTGGGCTCCGAGCAGTACTTC,CASSSGLAGEVGSEQYF
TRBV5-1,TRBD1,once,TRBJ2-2,TGCGCCAGCAGCTCCACCCAGGGGGACGGGGAGCTGTTTTTT,CASSSTQGDGELFF